This entry lists 17 T cell receptor beta chains sequenced from one sample in a study of T-cell reconstitution after alpha-beta-depleted transplantation in children. The library targeted TCRbeta and was prepared with unique molecular identifiers. In TCRdb, the PCR reads were re-called with MiXCR into one record per CDR3 protein. This table holds 100,000 or so distinct CDR3 sequences, 15% to 18% found once. The source was PBMCs, mostly from graft donor cells, collected 180 days after TCRalphabeta/CD19-depleted stem cell transplant. The receptor set was obtained from a male patient aged 2-15 years who had a stem cell transplant for acute lymphoblastic leukemia, so the T cells may come from the graft donor.

This clonotype showed up just a few times. The chain is built from TRBV12-3 or TRBV12-4 and TRBJ1-1, with 8 bases that match TRBD1. V lost 1 base and J lost 5; bases outside the gene matches: 6. The CDR3 is 15 residues long. For the CDR3, the DNA is TGTGCCAGCAGTTTAGAGTCAGGGGGCCGAACTGAAGCTTTCTTT. Amino acids: CASSLESGGRTEAFF.

This clonotype was counted many times. The chain links TRBV20-1 to TRBJ2-3, with 7 positions matching TRBD1. The CDR3 extends over 13 amino acids. V lost 5 bases to trimming and J lost 4 bases; unmatched junction nucleotides: 6. In germline, CDR1 is DFQATT, CDR2 SNEGSKA (reference sequence). The CDR3 nucleotides are TGCAGTGCTTTTCGACAGGGCGCAGATACGCAGTATTTT. This translates into CSAFRQGADTQYF.

This clonotype was observed a few times. The DNA of the CDR3 is TGTGCCAGCAGTTGGAGTTCTGGCTACGAGCAGTACTTC. It translates to CASSWSSGYEQYF. The chain has TRBV12-3 or TRBV12-4 and TRBJ2-7, with D uncertain. The V end lost 4 bases, the J end lost 3 bases, and 10 bases lay between the germline ends. The CDR3 is made up of 13 amino acids.

This clonotype has only a few counts. This could be a read error, since a much larger clone is one nucleotide away. The chain joins TRBV10-3 to TRBJ2-5; 7 nucleotides match TRBD1. The CDR3 loop spans 14 amino acids. The V gene end was trimmed by 4 bases and the J gene end by 4 bases; junction bases not matched to a gene: 6. The germline V gene encodes CDR1 ENHRY and CDR2 SYGVKD. The CDR3 DNA reads TGTGCCATCAGTGGAGACAGGGAAGGAGAGACCCAGTACTTC. It encodes CAISGDREGETQYF.

This clonotype ranks as medium-sized (0.01 to 0.1%). J is TRBJ2-7 and V is TRBV6-2 or TRBV6-3; either TRBD1 or TRBD2 may fit D (6 bases each). The CDR3 runs 16 residues. Looked up from germline, CDR1 is MNHEY and CDR2 is SVGEGT. Trimming removed 2 bases from V and 3 bases from J, with 17 bases in between. DNA for the CDR3: TGTGCCAGCAGTTACCGTCTTGTCGGGGGCAACTACGAGCAGTACTTC. Protein sequence: CASSYRLVGGNYEQYF.

The chain uses TRBV4-1 and TRBJ1-2; TRBD1 matches at 9 bases. V was pared by 4 bases and J by 3 bases, with 9 bases of the junction left unmatched. CDR1 MGHRA and CDR2 YSYEKL come from the germline V gene. This CDR3 is 16 amino acids long. CDR3 DNA: TGCGCCAGCAGCCGAGGACAGGGGTGGGGCTACTATGGCTACACCTTC. It translates to CASSRGQGWGYYGYTF.

This clonotype was found a few times. The J gene is TRBJ2-3, the V gene TRBV11-3; D not resolved. With 1 base removed from V and 1 base from J, the gap between germline ends came to 9 bases. This CDR3 contains 15 residues. Per germline, CDR1 SGHNT and CDR2 YENEEA. The CDR3 DNA sequence: TGTGCCAGCAGCTTAGCCTCCTTGGGCACAGATACGCAGTATTTT. Its translation is CASSLASLGTDTQYF.

Here the CDR3 DNA reads TGTGCCAGCAGTTACTCGACACCCCTGTTGGGCCATCAGCCCCAGCATTTT. It encodes CASSYSTPLLGHQPQHF. This sequence joins TRBV6-5 and TRBJ1-5, with unresolved D. V gave up 0 bases and J gave up 5 bases, with 17 bases separating them. Germline values: CDR1 MNHEY, CDR2 SVGAGI. The CDR3 consists of 17 residues.

V and J are TRBV5-1 and TRBJ2-5; TRBD1 matches 8 bases. The CDR3 length is 14 residues. CDR1 and CDR2 from the germline V gene are SGHRS and YFSETQ. Germline trimming cut 4 bases from V and 5 bases from J; bases unmatched to any gene: 7. This chain's CDR3 is CASSGARGRETQYF. The DNA for the CDR3 is TGCGCCAGCAGCGGGGCCAGGGGGCGGGAGACCCAGTACTTC.

This clonotype was detected many times. This rearrangement joins TRBV7-2 to TRBJ2-3; maybe TRBD1 (7 bases). V was shortened by 5 bases and J by 4 bases, with 19 bases between the two germline ends. The CDR3 contains 16 residues. The V gene's germline CDR1 is SGHTA and CDR2 FQGNSA. The CDR3 is CASSQGGSSWADTQYF. CDR3 bases: TGTGCCAGCAGCCAGGGGGGCAGCTCCTGGGCAGATACGCAGTATTTT.

This clonotype was observed a handful of times. This chain links TRBV5-1 with TRBJ1-2, with D perhaps TRBD1 (6 bases). The CDR3 has 13 amino acids. The V and J ends lost 3 bases and 5 bases respectively, with 11 bases between them. Germline lookup yields CDR1 SGHRS and CDR2 YFSETQ. CDR3 in amino acids: CASSSTGNYGYTF. The CDR3 DNA follows: TGCGCCAGCAGCTCGACAGGCAATTATGGCTACACCTTC.

The gene calls are TRBV13 and TRBJ1-1; D is possibly TRBD1 (5 bases). There are 15 residues in the CDR3. CDR1 and CDR2 from the germline V gene are PRHDT and FYEKMQ (reference sequence). The V gene lost 5 bases and the J gene lost 3 bases, with 16 bases spanning the gap. The chain's CDR3 is CASSIPGGGDTEAFF. In nucleotides, the CDR3 is TGTGCCAGCAGCATCCCGGGGGGAGGTGACACTGAAGCTTTCTTT.

This clonotype was detected a few times. This chain links TRBV3-1 with TRBJ1-6; 9 bases agree with TRBD1. The CDR3 has 14 amino acids. Per germline, CDR1 LGHDT and CDR2 YNNKEL (reference sequence). J was trimmed by 9 bases and V by 4 bases; bases with no gene match: 4. CDR3 loop: CASSRGTGSSPLHF. In DNA, the CDR3 is TGTGCCAGCAGCCGAGGGACAGGGTCTTCACCCCTCCACTTT. The variable domain in full, with the rest retrieved from reference TRBV3-1 and TRBJ1-6, is DTAVSQTPKYLVTQMGNDKSIKCEQNLGHDTMYWYKQDSKKFLKIMFSYNNKELIINETVPNRFSPKSPDKAHLNLHINSLELGDSAVYFCASSRGTGSSPLHFGNGTRLTVT.

The chain joins TRBV10-3 to TRBJ1-5; D uncertain. The CDR3 is made up of 10 amino acids. V was pared by 10 bases and J by 5 bases, with 6 bases between. Germline V CDR1 and CDR2: ENHRY, SYGVKD. The CDR3 DNA reads as TGTGCCAGAACCCATCAGCCCCAGCATTTT. Encoded protein: CARTHQPQHF.

This clonotype has a handful of counts. The chain combines TRBV7-9 with TRBJ2-5; 11 bases line up with TRBD2. CDR1 SEHNR and CDR2 FQNEAQ come from the germline V gene (reference sequence). The CDR3 is made up of 15 amino acids. V dropped 5 bases and J dropped 5; count of bases not matched to a gene: 7. The CDR3 sequence: CASSTGTSGRETQYF. CDR3 in DNA: TGTGCCAGCAGCACCGGGACTAGCGGTAGGGAGACCCAGTACTTC. The variable domain in full, with the rest retrieved from reference TRBV7-9 and TRBJ2-5, is DTGVSQNPRHKITKRGQNVTFRCDPISEHNRLYWYRQTLGQGPEFLTYFQNEAQLEKSRLLSDRFSAERPKGSFSTLEIQRTEQGDSAMYLCASSTGTSGRETQYFGPGTRLLVL.

This clonotype was seen a handful of times. The CDR3 reads CASSSYEGMHEQFF. CDR3 in DNA: TGTGCCAGCAGCTCTTATGAGGGAATGCATGAGCAGTTCTTC. This chain joins TRBV7-2 and TRBJ2-1, with D possibly matching TRBD2 (5 bases). Germline CDR1 is SGHTA and CDR2 is FQGNSA. This CDR3 is built from 14 residues. Trimming shortened V by 4 bases and J by 8 bases, and 15 bases separated the two germline ends. Complete variable domain (other parts from reference TRBV7-2 and TRBJ2-1): GAGVSQSPSNKVTEKGKDVELRCDPISGHTALYWYRQSLGQGLEFLIYFQGNSAPDKSGLPSDRFSAERTGGSVSTLTIQRTQQEDSAVYLCASSSYEGMHEQFFGPGTRLTVL.

V is TRBV27 and J is TRBJ2-6; possible D gene TRBD1, 6 bases. Germline V lookup: CDR1 MNHEY, CDR2 SMNVEV (reference sequence). This CDR3 spans 16 amino acids. V was clipped by 8 bases and J by 0 bases, with 14 bases between them. The CDR3 nucleotides are TGTGCCAGCTCGTGGACAGTGCTCTCTGGGGCCAACGTCCTGACTTTC. It specifies CASSWTVLSGANVLTF.